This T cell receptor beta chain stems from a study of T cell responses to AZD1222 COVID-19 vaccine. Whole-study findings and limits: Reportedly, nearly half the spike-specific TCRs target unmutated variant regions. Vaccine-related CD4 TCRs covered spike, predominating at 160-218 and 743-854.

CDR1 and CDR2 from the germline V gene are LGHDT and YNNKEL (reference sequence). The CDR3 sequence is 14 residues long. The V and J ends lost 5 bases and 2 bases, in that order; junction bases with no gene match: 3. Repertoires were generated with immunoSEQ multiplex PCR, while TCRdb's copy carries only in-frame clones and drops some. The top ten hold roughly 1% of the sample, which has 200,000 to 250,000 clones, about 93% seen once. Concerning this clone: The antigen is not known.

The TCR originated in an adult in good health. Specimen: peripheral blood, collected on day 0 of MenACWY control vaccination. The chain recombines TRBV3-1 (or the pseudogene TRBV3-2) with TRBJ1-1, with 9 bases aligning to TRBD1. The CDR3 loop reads CASSKGQGNTEAFF. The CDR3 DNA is TGTGCCAGCAGCAAGGGACAGGGTAACACTGAAGCTTTCTTT.